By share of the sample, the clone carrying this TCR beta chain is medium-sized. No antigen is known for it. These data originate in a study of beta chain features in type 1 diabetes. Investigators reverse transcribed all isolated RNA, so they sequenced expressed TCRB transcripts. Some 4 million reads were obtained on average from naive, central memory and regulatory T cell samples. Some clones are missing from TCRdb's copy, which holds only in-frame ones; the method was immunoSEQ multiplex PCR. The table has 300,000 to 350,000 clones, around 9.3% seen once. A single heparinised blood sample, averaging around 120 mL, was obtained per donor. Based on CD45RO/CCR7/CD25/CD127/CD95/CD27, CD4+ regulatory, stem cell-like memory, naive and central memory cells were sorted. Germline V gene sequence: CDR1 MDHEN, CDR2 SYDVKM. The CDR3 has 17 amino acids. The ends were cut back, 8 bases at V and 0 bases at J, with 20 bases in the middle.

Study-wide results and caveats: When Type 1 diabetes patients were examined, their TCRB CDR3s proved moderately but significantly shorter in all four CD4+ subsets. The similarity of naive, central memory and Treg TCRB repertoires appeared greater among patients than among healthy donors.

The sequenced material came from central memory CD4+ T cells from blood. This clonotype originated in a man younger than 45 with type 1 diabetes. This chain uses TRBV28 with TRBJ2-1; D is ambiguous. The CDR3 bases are TGTGCCAGCGCACCGCCCTTTTTAGCAAGCTCCTACAATGAGCAGTTCTTC. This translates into CASAPPFLASSYNEQFF. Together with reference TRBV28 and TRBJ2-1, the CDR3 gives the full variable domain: DVKVTQSSRYLVKRTGEKVFLECVQDMDHENMFWYRQDPGLGLRLIYFSYDVKMKEKGDIPEGYSVSREKKERFSLILESASTNQTSMYLCASAPPFLASSYNEQFFGPGTRLTVL.